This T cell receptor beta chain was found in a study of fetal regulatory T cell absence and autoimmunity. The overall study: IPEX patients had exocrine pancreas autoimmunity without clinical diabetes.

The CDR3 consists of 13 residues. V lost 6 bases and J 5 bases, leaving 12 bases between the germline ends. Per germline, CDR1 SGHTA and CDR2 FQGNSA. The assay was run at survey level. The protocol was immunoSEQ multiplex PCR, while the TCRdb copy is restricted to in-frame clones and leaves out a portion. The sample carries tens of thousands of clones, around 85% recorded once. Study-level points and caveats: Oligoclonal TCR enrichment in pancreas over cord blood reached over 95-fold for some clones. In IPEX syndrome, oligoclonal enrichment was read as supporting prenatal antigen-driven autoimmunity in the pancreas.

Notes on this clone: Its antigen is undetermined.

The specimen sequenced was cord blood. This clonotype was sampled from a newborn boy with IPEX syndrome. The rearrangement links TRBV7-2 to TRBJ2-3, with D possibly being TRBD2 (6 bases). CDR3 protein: CASSSGLRDTQYF. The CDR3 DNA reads TGTGCCAGCAGTTCGGGACTGAGAGATACGCAGTATTTT.